This TCR beta chain originates from a study of metastatic and nonmetastatic thyroid tumors. The V gene lost 5 bases and the J gene lost 8 bases, with 15 bases spanning the gap. The CDR3 spans 13 residues. Germline lookup yields CDR1 PRHDT and CDR2 FYEKMQ (reference sequence). This clone was detected many times. TCRdb reanalyzed the PCR reads via MiXCR. In the table there are under 20,000 clones, about a quarter of which are singletons. Each patient went into thyroid surgery without having received any treatment. Sequenced: tumor tissue. This chain links TRBV13 with TRBJ1-2, with D perhaps TRBD1 (5 bases). This sequence was found in a female donor with papillary thyroid cancer or a benign thyroid nodule (not recorded which). Some clones in this sample may be carry-over from other donors' samples. CDR3 amino acids: CASSEGFRLGYTF. Written as DNA, the CDR3 is TGTGCCAGCAGCGAGGGGTTTCGTTTGGGCTACACCTTC. Supplemented by reference TRBV13 and TRBJ1-2, the full variable domain reads AAGVIQSPRHLIKEKRETATLKCYPIPRHDTVYWYQQGPGQDPQFLISFYEKMQSDKGSIPDRFSAQQFSDYHSELNMSSLELGDSALYFCASSEGFRLGYTFGSGTRLTVV.